The text below deals with one TCR beta chain. This clonotype was seen a few times. The clone's antigen remains unknown. Base qualities are not provided; no much larger clone lies one nucleotide away. The library was produced with 5' RACE. For sequencing, a NextSeq 500 was employed. The TCR library protocol attached unique molecular identifiers to individual cDNA molecules to correct for sequencing error and PCR bias. TCR alpha and beta chains were both sequenced, and the abundances of alpha and beta sequences in each sample were closely correlated with each other. The authors' analysis ran thus. Decombinator V4 was used to annotate the V gene, J gene and CDR3 of the TCR sequences. TCRs were defined as expanded if a significant change between any two time points was detected under a Poisson model with p below 0.0001. TCR abundances were normalised to the total number of TCRs sequenced per sample and were expressed as counts per million. TRAV1-2 paired with TRAJ12, TRAJ20 or TRAJ33 defined MAIT TCRs, while TRAV10 paired with TRAJ18 defined iNKT TCRs. VDJdb, accessed 1 November 2021, was searched for CMV, EBV and SARS-CoV-2 annotated TCRs, with TCRs annotated for multiple antigens excluded. TCRdb applied fastp at Q25 and MiXCR to the public reads, then kept only in-frame beta chains. CDR3 protein sequences are deduplicated, and each keeps its most common genes and DNA. These V and J calls rely on TCRdb rather than the paper's analysis. For this sample the table gives tens of thousands of distinct CDR3 sequences, of which roughly 9% were detected only once. In total, the top ten clones hold around 21% of the sample.

The sample is drawn from a study of early T cells in non-severe SARS-CoV-2 infection (dated by TCRdb to the early 2020s). At the level of the whole study: Bulk RNA from unsorted whole blood was used for TCR sequencing, so alpha and beta chains could not be paired.

Cut back by 2 bases and 11 bases, the V and J ends lie 7 bases apart. The CDR3 covers 12 residues, taking in both the cysteine and the phenylalanine. The sequence is cut down to CDR3 DNA, 36 bases in frame from base 1. Taken from the germline V gene, the CDR1 and CDR2 loops are MGHRA and YSYEKL. A case-control design nested within a healthcare worker cohort in London, UK, was used, with weekly nasopharyngeal swab PCR tests and blood sampling performed. Healthcare workers were recruited during the week of the UK lockdown, between 23 and 31 March 2020, and followed weekly for up to about 16 weeks. Broader findings and caveats from the paper: VDJdb matching was skewed toward anti-spike CD8 responses, so virus-specific expansions were likely underestimated and private and CD4 specificities were missed.

The TCR was taken from an adult who was a healthcare worker with PCR-confirmed SARS-CoV-2 infection or an uninfected control (not recorded which). Material: whole blood. Recombination connected TRBV4-1 to TRBJ1-6; a tentative D match to TRBD1 spans 5 bases. The CDR3: CASSQQGTPLHF. The nucleotide sequence is TGCGCCAGCAGCCAACAGGGAACACCCCTCCACTTT.